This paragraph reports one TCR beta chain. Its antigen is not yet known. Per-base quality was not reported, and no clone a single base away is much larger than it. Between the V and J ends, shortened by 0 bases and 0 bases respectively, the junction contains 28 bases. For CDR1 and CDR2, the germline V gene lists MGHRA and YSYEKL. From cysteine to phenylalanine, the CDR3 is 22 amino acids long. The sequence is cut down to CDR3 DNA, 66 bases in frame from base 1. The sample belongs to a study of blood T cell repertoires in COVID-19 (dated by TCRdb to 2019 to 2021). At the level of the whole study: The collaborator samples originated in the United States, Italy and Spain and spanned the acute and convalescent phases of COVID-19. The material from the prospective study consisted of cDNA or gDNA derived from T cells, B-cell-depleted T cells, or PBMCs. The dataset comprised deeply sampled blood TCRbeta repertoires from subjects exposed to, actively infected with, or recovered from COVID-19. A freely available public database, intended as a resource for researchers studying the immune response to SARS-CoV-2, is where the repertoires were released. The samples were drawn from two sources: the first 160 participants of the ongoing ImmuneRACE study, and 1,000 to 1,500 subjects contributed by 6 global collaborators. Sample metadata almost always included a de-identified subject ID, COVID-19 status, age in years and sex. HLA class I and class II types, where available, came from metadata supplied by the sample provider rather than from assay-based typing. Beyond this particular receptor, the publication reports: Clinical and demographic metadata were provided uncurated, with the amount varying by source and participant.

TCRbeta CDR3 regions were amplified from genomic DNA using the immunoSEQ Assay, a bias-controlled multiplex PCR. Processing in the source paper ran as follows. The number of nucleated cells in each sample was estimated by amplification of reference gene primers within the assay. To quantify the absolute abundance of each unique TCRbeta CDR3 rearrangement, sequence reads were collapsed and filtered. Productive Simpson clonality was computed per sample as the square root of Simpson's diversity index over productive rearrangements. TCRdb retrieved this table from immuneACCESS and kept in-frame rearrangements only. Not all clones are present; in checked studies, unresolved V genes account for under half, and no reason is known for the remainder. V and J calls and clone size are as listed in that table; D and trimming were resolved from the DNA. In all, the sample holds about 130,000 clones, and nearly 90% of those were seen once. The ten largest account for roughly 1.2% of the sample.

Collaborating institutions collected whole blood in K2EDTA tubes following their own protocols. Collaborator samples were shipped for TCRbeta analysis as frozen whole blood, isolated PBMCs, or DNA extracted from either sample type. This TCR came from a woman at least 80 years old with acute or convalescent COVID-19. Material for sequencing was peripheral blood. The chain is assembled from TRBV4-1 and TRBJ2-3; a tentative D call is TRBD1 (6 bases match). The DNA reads TGCGCCAGCAGCCAAGAAGCTCCTCTGAGACAGGACGCTTTGACTAGCACAGATACGCAGTATTTT. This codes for CASSQEAPLRQDALTSTDTQYF.